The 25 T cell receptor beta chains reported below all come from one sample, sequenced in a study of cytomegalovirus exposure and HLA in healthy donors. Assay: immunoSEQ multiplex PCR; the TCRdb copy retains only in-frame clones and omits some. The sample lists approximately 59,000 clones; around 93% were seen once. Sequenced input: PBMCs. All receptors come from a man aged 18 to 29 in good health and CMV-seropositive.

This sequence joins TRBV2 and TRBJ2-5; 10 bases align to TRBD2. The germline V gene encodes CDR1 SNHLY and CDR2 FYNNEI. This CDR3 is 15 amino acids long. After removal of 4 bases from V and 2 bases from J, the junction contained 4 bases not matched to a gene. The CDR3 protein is CASSGLAGVQETQYF. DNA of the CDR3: TGTGCCAGCAGTGGTCTAGCGGGAGTGCAAGAGACCCAGTACTTC.

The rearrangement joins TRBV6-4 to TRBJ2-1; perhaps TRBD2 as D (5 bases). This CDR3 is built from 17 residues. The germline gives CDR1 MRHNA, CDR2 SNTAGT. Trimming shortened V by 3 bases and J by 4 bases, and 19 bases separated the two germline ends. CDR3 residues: CASSEWLGLGGYNEQFF. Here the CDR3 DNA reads TGTGCCAGCAGTGAGTGGTTAGGCCTAGGCGGGTACAATGAGCAGTTCTTC.

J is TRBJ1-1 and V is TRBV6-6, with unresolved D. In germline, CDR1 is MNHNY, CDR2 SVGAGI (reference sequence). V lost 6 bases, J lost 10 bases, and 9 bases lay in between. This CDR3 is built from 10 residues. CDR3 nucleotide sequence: TGTGCCAGCAGCCCTACCGGAGCTTTCTTT. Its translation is CASSPTGAFF.

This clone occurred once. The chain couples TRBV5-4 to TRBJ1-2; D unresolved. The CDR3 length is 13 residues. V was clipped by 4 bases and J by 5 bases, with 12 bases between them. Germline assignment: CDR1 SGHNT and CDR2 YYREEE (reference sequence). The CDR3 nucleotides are TGTGCCAGCAGCCCTGACACGGCTTATGGCTACACCTTC. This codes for CASSPDTAYGYTF.

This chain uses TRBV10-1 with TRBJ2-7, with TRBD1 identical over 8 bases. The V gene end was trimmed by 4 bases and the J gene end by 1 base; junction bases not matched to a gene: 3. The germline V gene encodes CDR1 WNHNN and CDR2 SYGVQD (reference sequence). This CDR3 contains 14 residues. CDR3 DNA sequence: TGCGCCAGCAGTGCCTACAGGGGGTCCTACGAGCAGTACTTC. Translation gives CASSAYRGSYEQYF.

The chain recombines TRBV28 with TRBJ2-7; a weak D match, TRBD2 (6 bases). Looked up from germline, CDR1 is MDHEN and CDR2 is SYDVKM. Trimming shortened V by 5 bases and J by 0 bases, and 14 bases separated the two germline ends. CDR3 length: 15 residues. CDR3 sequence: CASSLGTSSSYEQYF. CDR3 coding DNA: TGTGCCAGCAGTCTCGGGACTTCCAGCTCCTACGAGCAGTACTTC. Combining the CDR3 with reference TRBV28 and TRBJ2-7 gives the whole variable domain DVKVTQSSRYLVKRTGEKVFLECVQDMDHENMFWYRQDPGLGLRLIYFSYDVKMKEKGDIPEGYSVSREKKERFSLILESASTNQTSMYLCASSLGTSSSYEQYFGPGTRLTVT.

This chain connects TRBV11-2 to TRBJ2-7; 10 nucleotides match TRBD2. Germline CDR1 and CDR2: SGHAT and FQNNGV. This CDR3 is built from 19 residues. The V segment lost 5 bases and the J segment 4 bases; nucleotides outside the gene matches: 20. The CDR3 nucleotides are TGTGCCAGCAGCACAAACATCCCCCCCCCGGGACTAGCGTTATACGAGCAGTACTTC. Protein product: CASSTNIPPPGLALYEQYF.

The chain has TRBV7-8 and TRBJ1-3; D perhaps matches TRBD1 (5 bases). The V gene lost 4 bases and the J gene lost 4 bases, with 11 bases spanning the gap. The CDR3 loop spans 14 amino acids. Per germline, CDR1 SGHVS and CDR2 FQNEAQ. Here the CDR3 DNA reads TGTGCCAGCAGCTACCAGGGCGTCGGAAACACCATATATTTT. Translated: CASSYQGVGNTIYF.

The CDR3 sequence is CASSLLGKEGLAGEYNEQFF. The CDR3 nucleotides are TGCGCCAGCAGCTTGTTAGGGAAAGAGGGACTAGCGGGGGAATACAATGAGCAGTTCTTC. This chain uses TRBV5-1 with TRBJ2-1, with TRBD2 matching over 14 bases. CDR1 and CDR2 from the germline V gene are SGHRS and YFSETQ. The CDR3 spans 20 residues. V was pared by 1 base and J by 4 bases, with 13 bases of the junction left unmatched.

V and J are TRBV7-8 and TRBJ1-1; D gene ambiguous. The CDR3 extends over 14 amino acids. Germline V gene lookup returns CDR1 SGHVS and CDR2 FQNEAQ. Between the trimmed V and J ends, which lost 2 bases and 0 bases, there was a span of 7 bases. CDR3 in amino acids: CASSLLYMNTEAFF. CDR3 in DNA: TGTGCCAGCAGCTTACTGTACATGAACACTGAAGCTTTCTTT.

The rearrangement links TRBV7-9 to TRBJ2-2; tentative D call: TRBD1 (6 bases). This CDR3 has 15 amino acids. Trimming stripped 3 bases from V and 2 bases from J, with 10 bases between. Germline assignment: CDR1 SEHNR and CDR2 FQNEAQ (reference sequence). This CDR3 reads CASSFQGTNTGELFF. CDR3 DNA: TGTGCCAGCAGCTTTCAGGGGACAAACACCGGGGAGCTGTTTTTT.

The CDR3 sequence: CASSSRLAAYEQYF. The CDR3, as DNA: TGTGCCAGCAGTTCTAGACTAGCTGCCTACGAGCAGTACTTC. The J gene is TRBJ2-7, the V gene TRBV28; 7 bases match TRBD2. The CDR3 totals 14 residues. Germline CDR1 reads MDHEN; CDR2 reads SYDVKM. Unmatched junction bases numbered 5, after V lost 4 bases and J lost 2 bases.

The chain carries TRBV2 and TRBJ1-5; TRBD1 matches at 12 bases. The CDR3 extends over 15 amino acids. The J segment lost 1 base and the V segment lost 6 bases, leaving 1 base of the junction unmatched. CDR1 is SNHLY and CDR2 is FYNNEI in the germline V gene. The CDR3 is CASRGTGGSNQPQHF. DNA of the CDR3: TGTGCCAGCAGAGGGACAGGGGGCAGCAATCAGCCCCAGCATTTT.

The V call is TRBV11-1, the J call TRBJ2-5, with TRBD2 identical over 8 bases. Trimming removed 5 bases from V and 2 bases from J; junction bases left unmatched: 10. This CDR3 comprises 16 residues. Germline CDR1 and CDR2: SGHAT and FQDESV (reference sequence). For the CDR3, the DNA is TGTGCCAGCAGCCTCTCGACTAGCGTTTCGCAAGAGACCCAGTACTTC. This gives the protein CASSLSTSVSQETQYF. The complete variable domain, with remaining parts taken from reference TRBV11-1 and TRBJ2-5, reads EAEVAQSPRYKITEKSQAVAFWCDPISGHATLYWYRQILGQGPELLVQFQDESVVDDSQLPKDRFSAERLKGVDSTLKIQPAELGDSAMYLCASSLSTSVSQETQYFGPGTRLLVL.

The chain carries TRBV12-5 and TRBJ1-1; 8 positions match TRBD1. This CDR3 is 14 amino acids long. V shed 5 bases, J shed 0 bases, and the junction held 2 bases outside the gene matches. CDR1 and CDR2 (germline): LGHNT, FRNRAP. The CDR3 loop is CASGLTGVNTEAFF. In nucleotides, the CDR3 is TGTGCTAGTGGTCTGACAGGGGTGAACACTGAAGCTTTCTTT.

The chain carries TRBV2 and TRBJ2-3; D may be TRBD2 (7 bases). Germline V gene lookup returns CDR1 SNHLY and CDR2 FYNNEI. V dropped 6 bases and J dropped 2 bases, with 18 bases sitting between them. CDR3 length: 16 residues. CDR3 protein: CASSEGGGSNTDTQYF. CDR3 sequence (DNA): TGTGCCAGCAGCGAGGGGGGAGGGTCGAACACAGATACGCAGTATTTT.

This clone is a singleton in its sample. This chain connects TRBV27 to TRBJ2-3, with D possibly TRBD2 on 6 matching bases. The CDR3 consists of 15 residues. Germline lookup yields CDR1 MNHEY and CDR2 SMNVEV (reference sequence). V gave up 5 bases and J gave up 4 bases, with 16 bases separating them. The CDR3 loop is CASSPTSRGADTQYF. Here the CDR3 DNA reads TGTGCCAGCAGTCCGACTAGTCGTGGAGCAGATACGCAGTATTTT.

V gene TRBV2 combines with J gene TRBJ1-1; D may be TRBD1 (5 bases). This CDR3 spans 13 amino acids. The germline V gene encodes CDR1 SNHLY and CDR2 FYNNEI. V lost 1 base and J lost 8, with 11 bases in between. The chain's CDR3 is CASSEEGPGEAFF. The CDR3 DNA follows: TGTGCCAGCAGTGAAGAGGGGCCCGGGGAAGCTTTCTTT. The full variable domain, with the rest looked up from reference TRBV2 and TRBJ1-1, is EPEVTQTPSHQVTQMGQEVILRCVPISNHLYFYWYRQILGQKVEFLVSFYNNEISEKSEIFDDQFSVERPDGSNFTLKIRSTKLEDSAMYFCASSEEGPGEAFFGQGTRLTVV.

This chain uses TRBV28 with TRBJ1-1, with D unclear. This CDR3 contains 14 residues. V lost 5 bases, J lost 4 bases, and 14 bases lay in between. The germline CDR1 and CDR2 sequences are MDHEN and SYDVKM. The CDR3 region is CASSLHSFRTEAFF. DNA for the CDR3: TGTGCCAGCAGTCTACACAGTTTTCGCACTGAAGCTTTCTTT.

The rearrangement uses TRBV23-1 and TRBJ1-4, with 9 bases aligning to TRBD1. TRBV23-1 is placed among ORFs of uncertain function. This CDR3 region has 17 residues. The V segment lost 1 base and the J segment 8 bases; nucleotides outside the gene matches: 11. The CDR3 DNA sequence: TGCGCCAGCAGTCAATGGTACAGGGGGCTTCGCGGGGAAAAACTGTTTTTT. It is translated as CASSQWYRGLRGEKLFF.

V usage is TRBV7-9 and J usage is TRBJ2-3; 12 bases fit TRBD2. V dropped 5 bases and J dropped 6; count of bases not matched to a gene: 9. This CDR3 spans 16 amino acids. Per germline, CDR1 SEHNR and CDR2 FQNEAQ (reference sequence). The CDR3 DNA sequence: TGTGCCAGCAGCCGACTAGCGGGAGTCACTGGGGATACGCAGTATTTT. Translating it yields CASSRLAGVTGDTQYF.

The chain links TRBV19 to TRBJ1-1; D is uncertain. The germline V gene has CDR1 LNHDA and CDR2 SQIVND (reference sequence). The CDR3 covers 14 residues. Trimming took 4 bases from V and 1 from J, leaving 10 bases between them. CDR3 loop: CASSTYGRNTEAFF. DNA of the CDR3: TGTGCCAGTAGTACTTACGGGAGGAACACTGAAGCTTTCTTT. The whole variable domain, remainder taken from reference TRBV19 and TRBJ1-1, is DGGITQSPKYLFRKEGQNVTLSCEQNLNHDAMYWYRQDPGQGLRLIYYSQIVNDFQKGDIAEGYSVSREKKESFPLTVTSAQKNPTAFYLCASSTYGRNTEAFFGQGTRLTVV.

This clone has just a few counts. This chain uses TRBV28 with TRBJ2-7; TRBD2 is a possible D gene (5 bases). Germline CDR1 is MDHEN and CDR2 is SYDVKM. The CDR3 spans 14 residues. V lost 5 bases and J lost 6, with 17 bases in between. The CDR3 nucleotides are TGTGCCAGCAGTCCCACTAGGGTGGGGAGCGAGCAGTACTTC. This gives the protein CASSPTRVGSEQYF. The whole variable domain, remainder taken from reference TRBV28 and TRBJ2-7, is DVKVTQSSRYLVKRTGEKVFLECVQDMDHENMFWYRQDPGLGLRLIYFSYDVKMKEKGDIPEGYSVSREKKERFSLILESASTNQTSMYLCASSPTRVGSEQYFGPGTRLTVT.

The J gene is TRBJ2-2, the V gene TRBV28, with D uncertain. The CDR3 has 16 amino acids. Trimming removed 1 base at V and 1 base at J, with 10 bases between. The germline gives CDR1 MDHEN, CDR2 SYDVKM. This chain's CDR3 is CASSLLIFRNTGELFF. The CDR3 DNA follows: TGTGCCAGCAGTTTATTAATTTTTCGGAACACCGGGGAGCTGTTTTTT.

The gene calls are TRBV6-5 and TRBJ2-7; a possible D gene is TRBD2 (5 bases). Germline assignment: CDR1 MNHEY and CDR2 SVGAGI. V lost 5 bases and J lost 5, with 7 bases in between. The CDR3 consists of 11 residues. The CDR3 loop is CASSPGNEQYF. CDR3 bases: TGTGCCAGCAGTCCGGGGAACGAGCAGTACTTC.